This note documents a single TCR beta chain sequence. The entry originates in a study of regulatory T cells in long-lasting Graves disease. For TCR beta, libraries came from iRepertoire HTBI primers and Arm-PCR of CDR3 regions. TCRdb itself ran the multiplex PCR reads through MiXCR, one entry per CDR3 protein. This sample has approximately 500,000 distinct CDR3 sequences, with approximately 21% found just once. V was shortened by 5 bases and J by 5 bases, with 24 bases between the two germline ends. This CDR3 comprises 16 residues. In germline, CDR1 is DFQATT, CDR2 SNEGSKA (reference sequence). Time point given: persistent/refractory GD, antithyroid drugs over 5 years with positive TRAb. The TCR library was made from RNA that had been extracted from PBMCs in TRIzol.

The receptor comes from a female donor with Graves disease. Sequencing was performed on peripheral blood mononuclear cells (PBMCs), taken when the disease was refractory, from a patient treated with antithyroid drugs. The rearrangement links TRBV20-1 to TRBJ2-5; perhaps TRBD1 as D (6 bases). This CDR3 reads CSAHRGLGGLSETQYF. As DNA, the CDR3 is TGCAGTGCTCACCGGGGCCTAGGGGGATTGTCGGAGACCCAGTACTTC.